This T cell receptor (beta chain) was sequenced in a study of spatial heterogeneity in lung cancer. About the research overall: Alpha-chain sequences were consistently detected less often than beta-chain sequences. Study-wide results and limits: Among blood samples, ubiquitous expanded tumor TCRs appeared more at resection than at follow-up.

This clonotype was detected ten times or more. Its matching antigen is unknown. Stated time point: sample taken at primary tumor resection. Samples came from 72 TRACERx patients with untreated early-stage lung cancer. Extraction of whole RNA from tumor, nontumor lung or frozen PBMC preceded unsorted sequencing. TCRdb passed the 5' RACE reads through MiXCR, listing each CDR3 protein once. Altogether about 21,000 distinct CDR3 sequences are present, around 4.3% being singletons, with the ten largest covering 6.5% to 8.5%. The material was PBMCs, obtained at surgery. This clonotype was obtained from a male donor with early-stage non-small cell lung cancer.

The chain's CDR3 is CASRILREVNTGELFF. The CDR3 DNA reads TGTGCCAGCAGGATACTACGAGAGGTCAACACCGGGGAGCTGTTTTTT. This chain joins TRBV27 and TRBJ2-2; no definite D call. Germline loops: CDR1 MNHEY, CDR2 SMNVEV (reference sequence). V lost 6 bases to trimming and J lost 2 bases, with 16 bases between them. This CDR3 spans 16 amino acids.